The 16 T cell receptor beta chains reported below all come from one sample, sequenced in a study of cytomegalovirus exposure and HLA in healthy donors. The PCR was carried out with 60 Vbeta primers and 13 Jbeta primers. The method was immunoSEQ multiplex PCR; TCRdb's version includes in-frame clones alone and lacks a portion of them. This sample carries tens of thousands of clones, 72% of them seen once, and the ten largest clones take 6.3%. The sequenced sample was PBMCs. Source of these receptors: a man between 25 and 39 years old in good health and CMV-seronegative.

The chain carries TRBV4-1 and TRBJ2-1; a possible D gene is TRBD2 (5 bases). The CDR3 runs 15 residues. The germline V and J ends were trimmed by 4 bases and 0 bases, with 10 bases remaining between them. In germline, CDR1 is MGHRA, CDR2 YSYEKL. CDR3 residues: CASSRGLSSYNEQFF. Here the CDR3 DNA reads TGCGCCAGCAGCCGCGGACTTAGCTCCTACAATGAGCAGTTCTTC.

The chain recombines TRBV7-6 with TRBJ2-3; a possible D gene is TRBD2 (5 bases). This CDR3 comprises 15 residues. V lost 4 bases and J 0 bases, leaving 11 bases between the germline ends. CDR1 is SGHVS, CDR2 FNYEAQ, per germline. CDR3 loop: CASSSLAGSTDTQYF. As DNA, the CDR3 is TGTGCCAGCAGCTCGCTAGCAGGTAGCACAGATACGCAGTATTTT. The full variable domain, in which reference TRBV7-6 and TRBJ2-3 provide the parts outside the CDR3, is GAGVSQSPRYKVTKRGQDVALRCDPISGHVSLYWYRQALGQGPEFLTYFNYEAQQDKSGLPNDRFSAERPEGSISTLTIQRTEQRDSAMYRCASSSLAGSTDTQYFGPGTRLTVL.

This chain uses TRBV11-2 with TRBJ2-5; D perhaps matches TRBD2 (5 bases). This CDR3 is built from 16 residues. The germline gives CDR1 SGHAT, CDR2 FQNNGV. Trimming took 1 base from V and 4 from J, leaving 16 bases between them. The CDR3 sequence: CASSLVGRGFIETQYF. The CDR3 DNA reads TGTGCCAGCAGCTTAGTAGGTCGGGGATTCATAGAGACCCAGTACTTC.

The genes are TRBV2 and TRBJ1-2, with D uncertain. CDR1 SNHLY and CDR2 FYNNEI come from the germline V gene. V lost 6 bases and J 8 bases, leaving 10 bases between the germline ends. This CDR3 has 11 residues. The CDR3 coding sequence is TGTGCCAGCAGCGCGGGAAGGGGCTACACCTTC. This codes for CASSAGRGYTF. The variable domain in full, with the rest retrieved from reference TRBV2 and TRBJ1-2, is EPEVTQTPSHQVTQMGQEVILRCVPISNHLYFYWYRQILGQKVEFLVSFYNNEISEKSEIFDDQFSVERPDGSNFTLKIRSTKLEDSAMYFCASSAGRGYTFGSGTRLTVV.

This clone occurred a few times. V usage is TRBV6-1 and J usage is TRBJ1-5; no firm D call. Germline CDR1 is MNHNS and CDR2 is SASEGT. The V and J ends lost 4 bases and 0 bases respectively, with 13 bases between them. The CDR3 is 16 amino acids. This CDR3 reads CASSASTGNSNQPQHF. The DNA for the CDR3 is TGTGCCAGCAGTGCCTCGACGGGGAATAGCAATCAGCCCCAGCATTTT.

The V gene is TRBV11-2, the J gene TRBJ2-3; D is perhaps TRBD2 (5 bases). Germline V gives CDR1 SGHAT, CDR2 FQNNGV. Trimming shortened V by 5 bases and J by 6 bases, and 18 bases separated the two germline ends. This CDR3 region has 15 residues. The chain's CDR3 is CASSKLEVFLDTQYF. Written as DNA, the CDR3 is TGTGCCAGCAGCAAACTAGAAGTGTTCTTGGATACGCAGTATTTT.

This chain links TRBV27 with TRBJ2-7, with TRBD2 identical over 13 bases. The J segment lost 2 bases and the V segment lost 9 bases, leaving 13 bases of the junction unmatched. Per the germline V gene, CDR1 is MNHEY and CDR2 is SMNVEV (reference sequence). The CDR3 runs to 17 residues. CDR3 coding DNA: TGTGCCAGTTCACCGGGACTAGCGGGAATTGGAACCTACGAGCAGTACTTC. This encodes CASSPGLAGIGTYEQYF.

The chain has TRBV2 and TRBJ2-2, with D maybe TRBD1 (5 bases). This CDR3 region has 13 residues. V shed 5 bases and J shed 5 bases, with 9 bases lying between them. Germline CDR1 reads SNHLY; CDR2 reads FYNNEI. The CDR3 sequence is CASSIQATGELFF. Here the CDR3 DNA reads TGTGCCAGCAGTATACAGGCTACCGGGGAGCTGTTTTTT. Variable domain in full (rest from reference TRBV2 and TRBJ2-2): EPEVTQTPSHQVTQMGQEVILRCVPISNHLYFYWYRQILGQKVEFLVSFYNNEISEKSEIFDDQFSVERPDGSNFTLKIRSTKLEDSAMYFCASSIQATGELFFGEGSRLTVL.

This clone showed up just a few times. This sequence joins TRBV2 and TRBJ2-7, with 8 bases matching TRBD1. The CDR3 consists of 16 residues. Per germline, CDR1 SNHLY and CDR2 FYNNEI. The J segment lost 2 bases and the V segment lost 6 bases, leaving 12 bases of the junction unmatched. Here the CDR3 reads CASRDSTGQEAYEQYF. The CDR3, as DNA: TGTGCCAGCAGGGACTCGACGGGACAGGAGGCCTACGAGCAGTACTTC.

This rearrangement joins TRBV29-1 to TRBJ2-7; TRBD2 agrees at 15 bases. The V segment lost 6 bases and the J segment 6 bases; nucleotides outside the gene matches: 6. Germline loops: CDR1 SQVTM, CDR2 ANQGSEA. This CDR3 is built from 14 residues. CDR3 residues: CSVTLGLAGGEQYF. In DNA, the CDR3 is TGCAGCGTCACCTTGGGACTAGCGGGAGGCGAGCAGTACTTC.

The table lists this clone with a count of one. The rearrangement links TRBV2 to TRBJ2-3; a possible D gene is TRBD2 (6 bases). The CDR3 consists of 16 residues. Germline CDR1 is SNHLY and CDR2 is FYNNEI. V lost 0 bases and J lost 1, with 11 bases in between. In DNA form, the CDR3 reads TGTGCCAGCAGTGAAGCGCTGGGGGGACGCACAGATACGCAGTATTTT. Amino acids: CASSEALGGRTDTQYF.

This clone was counted only a few times. The CDR3 reads CASSPPADTGELFF. The CDR3 coding sequence is TGCGCCAGCAGCCCCCCCGCGGACACCGGGGAGCTGTTTTTT. The chain links TRBV4-1 to TRBJ2-2; no clear D gene. The CDR3 is 14 residues long. Germline V gene sequence: CDR1 MGHRA, CDR2 YSYEKL. Trimming took 4 bases from V and 3 from J, leaving 9 bases between them.

The chain is built from TRBV6-6 and TRBJ1-4; TRBD1 matches at 7 bases. This CDR3 is 16 amino acids long. Trimming took 4 bases from V and 3 from J; bases not matched to a gene: 8. The germline gives CDR1 MNHNY, CDR2 SVGAGI (reference sequence). CDR3 DNA sequence: TGTGCCAGCAGTTCGGTAGACAGGGTGGCTAATGAAAAACTGTTTTTT. Protein: CASSSVDRVANEKLFF.

This clone was detected once. This chain joins TRBV5-1 and TRBJ1-2, with D possibly matching TRBD1 (5 bases). The germline V and J ends were trimmed by 0 bases and 8 bases, with 11 bases remaining between them. CDR3 length: 13 amino acids. Germline CDR1 reads SGHRS; CDR2 reads YFSETQ. The CDR3: CASSLEGLGGYTF. The CDR3 DNA is TGCGCCAGCAGCTTGGAGGGGCTGGGGGGCTACACCTTC.

The chain carries TRBV29-1 and TRBJ1-1; no clear D. The germline CDR1 and CDR2 sequences are SQVTM and ANQGSEA. CDR3 size: 13 residues. V lost 6 bases, J lost 0 bases, and 11 bases lay in between. This CDR3 reads CSVVRGMNTEAFF. The CDR3 nucleotides read TGCAGCGTCGTAAGAGGCATGAACACTGAAGCTTTCTTT. Full variable domain (remainder filled in from reference TRBV29-1 and TRBJ1-1): SAVISQKPSRDICQRGTSLTIQCQVDSQVTMMFWYRQQPGQSLTLIATANQGSEATYESGFVIDKFPISRPNLTFSTLTVSNMSPEDSSIYLCSVVRGMNTEAFFGQGTRLTVV.

The V call is TRBV5-5, the J call TRBJ2-7, with D possibly matching TRBD1 (5 bases). The CDR3 is 14 residues long. Trimming took off 4 bases at V and 6 bases at J, with 17 bases between the two ends. The germline V gene has CDR1 SGHKS and CDR2 YYEKEE (reference sequence). CDR3 sequence reads: CASSPMLGVAEQYF. The CDR3 DNA follows: TGTGCCAGCAGCCCCATGCTAGGGGTAGCCGAGCAGTACTTC.